The source of this TCR beta chain is a study of blood T cell repertoires in COVID-19. Whole-study context: Samples taken during acute and convalescent COVID-19 were collected in the United States, Italy and Spain. The analysed material was cDNA or gDNA that came from T cells, B-cell-depleted T cells, or PBMCs.

Germline V gene sequence: CDR1 SGHRS, CDR2 YFSETQ. The V segment lost 5 bases and the J segment 3 bases; nucleotides outside the gene matches: 9. The CDR3 sequence is 15 residues long. In the authors' methods: Reference gene primer amplification in the assay estimated nucleated cell counts. This table comes from immunoSEQ multiplex PCR, and its TCRdb copy is limited to in-frame clones, with some not included. That table furnishes V, J and clone size, whereas the DNA furnished D and trimming. The table includes roughly 100,000 clones, approximately 91% detected once. The TCR comes from a man between 18 and 29 years old with acute or convalescent COVID-19. Sequenced: peripheral blood. This sequence joins TRBV5-1 and TRBJ1-2, with 8 bases fitting TRBD1. The CDR3: CASRDEGQGDYGYTF. CDR3 DNA: TGCGCCAGCAGAGATGAAGGACAGGGTGACTATGGCTACACCTTC. Full variable domain (missing parts from reference TRBV5-1 and TRBJ1-2): KAGVTQTPRYLIKTRGQQVTLSCSPISGHRSVSWYQQTPGQGLQFLFEYFSETQRNKGNFPGRFSGRQFSNSRSEMNVSTLELGDSALYLCASRDEGQGDYGYTFGSGTRLTVV.